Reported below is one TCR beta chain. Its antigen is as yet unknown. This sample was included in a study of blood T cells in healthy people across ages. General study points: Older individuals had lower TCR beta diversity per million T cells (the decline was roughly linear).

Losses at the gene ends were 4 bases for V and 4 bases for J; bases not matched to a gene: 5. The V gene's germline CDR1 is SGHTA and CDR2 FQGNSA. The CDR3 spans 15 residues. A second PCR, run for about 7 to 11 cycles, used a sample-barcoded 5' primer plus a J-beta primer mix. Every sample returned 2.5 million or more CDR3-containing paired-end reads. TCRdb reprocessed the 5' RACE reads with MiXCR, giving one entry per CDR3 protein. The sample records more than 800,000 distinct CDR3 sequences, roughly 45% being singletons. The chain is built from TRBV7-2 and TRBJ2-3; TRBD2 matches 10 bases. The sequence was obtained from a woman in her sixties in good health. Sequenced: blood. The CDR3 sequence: CASSYLAGAADTQYF. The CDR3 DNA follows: TGTGCCAGCAGCTATCTAGCGGGAGCGGCAGATACGCAGTATTTT.